This T cell receptor beta chain was recovered during a study of blood T cell repertoires in COVID-19. Repertoires were generated with immunoSEQ multiplex PCR, while TCRdb's copy carries only in-frame clones and drops some. This table has about 160,000 clones, about four fifths appearing once. With 0 bases removed from V and 4 bases from J, the gap between germline ends came to 13 bases. The germline gives CDR1 SGHDT, CDR2 YYEEEE. The CDR3 loop spans 16 amino acids. The TCR sequence derives from a woman older than 75 with acute or convalescent COVID-19. Sequencing used peripheral blood. The V and J genes are TRBV5-6 and TRBJ1-4; weak D call: TRBD1 (5 bases). CDR3 nucleotide sequence: TGTGCCAGCAGCTTGGCGGGGGACGGCAATAATGAAAAACTGTTTTTT. It is translated as CASSLAGDGNNEKLFF.